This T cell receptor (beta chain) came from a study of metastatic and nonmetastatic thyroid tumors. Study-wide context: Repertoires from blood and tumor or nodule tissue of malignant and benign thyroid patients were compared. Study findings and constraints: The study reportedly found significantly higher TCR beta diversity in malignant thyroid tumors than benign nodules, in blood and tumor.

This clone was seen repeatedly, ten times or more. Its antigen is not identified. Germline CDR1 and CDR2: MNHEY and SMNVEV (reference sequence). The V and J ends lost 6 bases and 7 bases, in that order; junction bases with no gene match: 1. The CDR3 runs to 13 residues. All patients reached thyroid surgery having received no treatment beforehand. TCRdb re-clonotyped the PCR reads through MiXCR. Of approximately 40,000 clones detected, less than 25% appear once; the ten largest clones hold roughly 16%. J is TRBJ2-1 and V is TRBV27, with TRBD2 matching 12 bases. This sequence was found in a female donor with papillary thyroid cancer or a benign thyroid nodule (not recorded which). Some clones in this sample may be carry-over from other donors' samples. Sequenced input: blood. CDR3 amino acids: CASRTSGRNEQFF. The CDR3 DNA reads TGTGCCAGCAGGACTAGCGGGAGAAATGAGCAGTTCTTC.